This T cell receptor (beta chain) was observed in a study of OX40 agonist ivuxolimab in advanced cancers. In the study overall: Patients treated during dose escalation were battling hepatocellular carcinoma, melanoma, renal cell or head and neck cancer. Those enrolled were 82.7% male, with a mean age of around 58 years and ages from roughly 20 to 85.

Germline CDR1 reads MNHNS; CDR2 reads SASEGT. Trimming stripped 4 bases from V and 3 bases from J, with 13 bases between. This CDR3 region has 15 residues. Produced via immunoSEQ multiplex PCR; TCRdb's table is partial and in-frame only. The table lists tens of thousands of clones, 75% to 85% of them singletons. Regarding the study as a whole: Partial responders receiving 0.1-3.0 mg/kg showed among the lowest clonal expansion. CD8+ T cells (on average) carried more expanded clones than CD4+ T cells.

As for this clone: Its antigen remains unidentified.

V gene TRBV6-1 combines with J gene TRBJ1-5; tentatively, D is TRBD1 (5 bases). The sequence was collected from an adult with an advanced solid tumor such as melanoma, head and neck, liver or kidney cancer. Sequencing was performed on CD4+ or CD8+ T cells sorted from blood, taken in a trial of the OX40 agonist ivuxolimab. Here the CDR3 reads CASSAGQANNQPQHF. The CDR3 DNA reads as TGTGCCAGCAGTGCGGGGCAGGCGAACAATCAGCCCCAGCATTTT.